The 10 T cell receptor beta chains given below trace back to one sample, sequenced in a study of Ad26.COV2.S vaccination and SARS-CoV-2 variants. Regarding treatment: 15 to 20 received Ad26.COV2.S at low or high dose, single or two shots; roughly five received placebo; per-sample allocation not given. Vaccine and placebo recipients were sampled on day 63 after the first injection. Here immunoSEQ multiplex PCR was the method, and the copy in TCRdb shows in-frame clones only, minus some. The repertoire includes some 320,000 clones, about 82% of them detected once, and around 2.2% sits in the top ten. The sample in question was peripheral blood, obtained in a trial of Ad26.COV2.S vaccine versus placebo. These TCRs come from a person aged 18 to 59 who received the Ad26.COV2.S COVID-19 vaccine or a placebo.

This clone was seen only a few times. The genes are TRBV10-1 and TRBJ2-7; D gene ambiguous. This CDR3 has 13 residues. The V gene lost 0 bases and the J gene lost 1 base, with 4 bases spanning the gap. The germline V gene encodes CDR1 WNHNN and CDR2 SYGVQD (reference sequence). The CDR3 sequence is CASSESLSYEQYF. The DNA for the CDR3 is TGCGCCAGCAGTGAGTCCTTATCCTACGAGCAGTACTTC.

The CDR3 loop reads CASSLSGGDYEQYF. The DNA of the CDR3 is TGTGCCAGCAGCTTATCAGGGGGAGACTACGAGCAGTACTTC. The rearrangement links TRBV7-3 to TRBJ2-7, with 7 bases aligning to TRBD1. This CDR3 has 14 amino acids. V lost 2 bases, J lost 3 bases, and 4 bases stayed unmatched. Germline CDR1 is SGHTA and CDR2 is FQGTGA.

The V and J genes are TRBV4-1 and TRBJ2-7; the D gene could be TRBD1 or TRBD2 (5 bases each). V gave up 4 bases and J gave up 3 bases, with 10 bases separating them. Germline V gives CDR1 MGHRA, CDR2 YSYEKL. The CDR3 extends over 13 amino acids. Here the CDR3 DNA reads TGCGCCAGCAGCCGGGACCCAAACTACGAGCAGTACTTC. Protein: CASSRDPNYEQYF.

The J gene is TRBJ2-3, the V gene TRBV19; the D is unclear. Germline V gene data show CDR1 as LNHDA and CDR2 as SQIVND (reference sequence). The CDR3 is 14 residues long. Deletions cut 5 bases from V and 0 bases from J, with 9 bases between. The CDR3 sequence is CASSLTASTDTQYF. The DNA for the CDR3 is TGTGCCAGTAGTCTAACAGCCAGCACAGATACGCAGTATTTT.

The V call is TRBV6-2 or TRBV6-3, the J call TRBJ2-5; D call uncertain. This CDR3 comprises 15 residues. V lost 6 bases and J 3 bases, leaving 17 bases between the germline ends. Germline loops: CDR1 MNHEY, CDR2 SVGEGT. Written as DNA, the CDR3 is TGTGCCAGCAGCTTTCGAAGGATGCTAAAAGAGACCCAGTACTTC. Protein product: CASSFRRMLKETQYF.

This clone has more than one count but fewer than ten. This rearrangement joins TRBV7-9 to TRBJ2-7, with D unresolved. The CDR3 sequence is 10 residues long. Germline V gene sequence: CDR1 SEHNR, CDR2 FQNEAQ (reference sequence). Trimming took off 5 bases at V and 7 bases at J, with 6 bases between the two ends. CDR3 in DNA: TGTGCCAGCAGCATGGGGGAGCAGTACTTC. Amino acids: CASSMGEQYF.

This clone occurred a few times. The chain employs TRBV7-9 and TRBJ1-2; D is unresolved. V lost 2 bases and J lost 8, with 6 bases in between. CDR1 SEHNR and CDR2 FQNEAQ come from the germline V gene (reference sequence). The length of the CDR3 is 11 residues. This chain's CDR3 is CASSLWEGYTF. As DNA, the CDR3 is TGTGCCAGCAGCTTATGGGAGGGCTACACCTTC.

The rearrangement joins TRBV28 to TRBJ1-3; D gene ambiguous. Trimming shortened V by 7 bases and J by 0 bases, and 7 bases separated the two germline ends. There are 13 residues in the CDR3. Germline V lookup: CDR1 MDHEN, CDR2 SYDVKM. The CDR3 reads CASNKDSGNTIYF. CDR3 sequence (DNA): TGTGCCAGCAACAAAGACTCTGGAAACACCATATATTTT.

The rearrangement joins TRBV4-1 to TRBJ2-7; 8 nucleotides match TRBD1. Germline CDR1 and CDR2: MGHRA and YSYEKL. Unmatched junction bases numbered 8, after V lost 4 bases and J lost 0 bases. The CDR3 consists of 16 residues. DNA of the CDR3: TGCGCCAGCAGCCCCCAGACAGGGGAGGTCTCCTACGAGCAGTACTTC. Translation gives CASSPQTGEVSYEQYF.

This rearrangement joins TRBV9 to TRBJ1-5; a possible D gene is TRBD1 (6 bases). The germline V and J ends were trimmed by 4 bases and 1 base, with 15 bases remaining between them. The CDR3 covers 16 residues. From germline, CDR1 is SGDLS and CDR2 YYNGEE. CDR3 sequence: CASSLRGGKSNQPQHF. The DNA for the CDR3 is TGTGCCAGCAGCCTCCGAGGGGGGAAGAGCAATCAGCCCCAGCATTTT.